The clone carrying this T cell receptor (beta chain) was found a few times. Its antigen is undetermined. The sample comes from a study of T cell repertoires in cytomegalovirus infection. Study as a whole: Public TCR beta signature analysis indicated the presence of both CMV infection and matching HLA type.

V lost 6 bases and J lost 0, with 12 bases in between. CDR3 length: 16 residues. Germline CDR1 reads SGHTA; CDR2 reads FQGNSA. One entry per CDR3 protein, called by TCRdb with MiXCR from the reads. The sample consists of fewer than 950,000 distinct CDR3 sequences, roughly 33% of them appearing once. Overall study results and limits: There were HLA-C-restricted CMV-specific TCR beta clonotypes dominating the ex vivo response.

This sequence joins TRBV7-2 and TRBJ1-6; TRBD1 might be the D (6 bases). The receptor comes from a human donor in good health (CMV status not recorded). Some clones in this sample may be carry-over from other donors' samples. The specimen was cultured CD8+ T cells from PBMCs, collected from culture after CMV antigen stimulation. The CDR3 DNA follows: TGTGCCAGCAGGTCGACAGGCAGCTCCTATAATTCACCCCTCCACTTT. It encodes CASRSTGSSYNSPLHF.